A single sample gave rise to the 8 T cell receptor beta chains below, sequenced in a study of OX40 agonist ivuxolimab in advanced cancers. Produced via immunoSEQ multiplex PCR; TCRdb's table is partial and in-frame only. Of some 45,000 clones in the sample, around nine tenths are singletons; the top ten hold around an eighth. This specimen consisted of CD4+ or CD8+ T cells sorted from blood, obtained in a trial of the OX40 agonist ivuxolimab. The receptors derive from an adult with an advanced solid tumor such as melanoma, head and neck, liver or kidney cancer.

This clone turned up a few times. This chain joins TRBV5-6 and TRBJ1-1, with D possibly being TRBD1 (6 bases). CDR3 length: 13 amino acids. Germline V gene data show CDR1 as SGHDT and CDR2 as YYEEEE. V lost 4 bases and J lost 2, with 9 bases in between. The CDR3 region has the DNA TGTGCCAGCAGCACGGACAGTAACACTGAAGCTTTCTTT. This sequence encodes CASSTDSNTEAFF.

DNA of the CDR3: TGTGCCAGCAGTTACTCGTCTCCCTACGAGCAGTACTTC. It is translated as CASSYSSPYEQYF. The chain employs TRBV6-5 and TRBJ2-7; D ambiguous. This CDR3 is built from 13 residues. Germline CDR1 reads MNHEY; CDR2 reads SVGAGI. The V end lost 0 bases, the J end lost 2 bases, and 5 bases lay between the germline ends.

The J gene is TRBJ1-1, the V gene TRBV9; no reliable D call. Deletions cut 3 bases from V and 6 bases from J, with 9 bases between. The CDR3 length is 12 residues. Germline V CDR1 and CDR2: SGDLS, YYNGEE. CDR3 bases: TGTGCCAGCAGCGATATGATGTCTGAAGCTTTCTTT. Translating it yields CASSDMMSEAFF.

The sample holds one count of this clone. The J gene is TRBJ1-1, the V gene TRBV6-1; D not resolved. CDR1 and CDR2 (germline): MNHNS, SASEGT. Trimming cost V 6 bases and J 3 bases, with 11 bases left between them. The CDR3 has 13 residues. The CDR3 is CASRVDTYTEAFF. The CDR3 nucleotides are TGTGCCAGCAGGGTTGACACCTACACTGAAGCTTTCTTT.

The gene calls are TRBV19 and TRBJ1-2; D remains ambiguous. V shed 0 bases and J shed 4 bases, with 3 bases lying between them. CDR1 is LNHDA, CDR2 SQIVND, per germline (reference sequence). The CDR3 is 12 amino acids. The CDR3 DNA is TGTGCCAGTAGTATAGATGGCTATGGCTACACCTTC. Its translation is CASSIDGYGYTF. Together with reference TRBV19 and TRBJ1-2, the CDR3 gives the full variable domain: DGGITQSPKYLFRKEGQNVTLSCEQNLNHDAMYWYRQDPGQGLRLIYYSQIVNDFQKGDIAEGYSVSREKKESFPLTVTSAQKNPTAFYLCASSIDGYGYTFGSGTRLTVV.

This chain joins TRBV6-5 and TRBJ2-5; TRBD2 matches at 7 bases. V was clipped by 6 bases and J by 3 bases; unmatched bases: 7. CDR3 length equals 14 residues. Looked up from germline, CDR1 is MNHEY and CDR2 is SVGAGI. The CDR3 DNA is TGTGCCAGCAGACCCAGCGGGGTTAAAGAGACCCAGTACTTC. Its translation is CASRPSGVKETQYF.

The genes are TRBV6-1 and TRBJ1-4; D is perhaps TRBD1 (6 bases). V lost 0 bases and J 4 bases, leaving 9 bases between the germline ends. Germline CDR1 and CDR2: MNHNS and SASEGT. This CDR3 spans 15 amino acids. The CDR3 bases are TGTGCCAGCAGTGAAGCAGGGGGGAGTAATGAAAAACTGTTTTTT. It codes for CASSEAGGSNEKLFF.

CDR3 region: CASSLPDLNTEAFF. DNA for the CDR3: TGTGCCAGCAGCTTGCCCGACCTGAACACTGAAGCTTTCTTT. This chain connects TRBV5-4 to TRBJ1-1; D not resolved. This CDR3 is built from 14 residues. V was pared by 1 base and J by 0 bases, with 7 bases between. CDR1 is SGHNT and CDR2 is YYREEE in the germline V gene (reference sequence).